This T cell receptor (beta chain) was profiled in a study of blood T cell repertoires in COVID-19. Study as a whole: Both acute and convalescent COVID-19 samples were obtained from the United States, Italy and Spain. In each case, the material was cDNA or gDNA derived from T cells, B-cell-depleted T cells, or PBMCs.

The CDR3 runs to 13 residues. Trimming took off 0 bases at V and 5 bases at J, with 5 bases between the two ends. The germline gives CDR1 LNHNV, CDR2 YYDKDF (reference sequence). Some clones are missing from TCRdb's copy, which holds only in-frame ones; the method was immunoSEQ multiplex PCR. Of 70,000 or so clones in the sample, approximately 80% are singletons; the top ten hold 15%. Seattle patients were enrolled during active infection and followed longitudinally. V and J are TRBV15 and TRBJ1-5, with D possibly TRBD1 on 5 matching bases. This TCR derives from a man aged 55-75 years with COVID-19, enrolled during active disease. The sequencing input was peripheral blood. The CDR3 DNA reads TGTGCCACCAGCAGAGAAGGGGATCAGCCCCAGCATTTT. It codes for CATSREGDQPQHF.